This T cell receptor beta chain was sequenced in a study of T cells after yellow fever vaccination. Germline assignment: CDR1 SGHRS and CDR2 YFSETQ. CDR3 length equals 14 residues. J was trimmed by 4 bases and V by 4 bases; bases with no gene match: 7. TCRdb ran MiXCR on the 5' RACE reads and lists one entry per CDR3 protein. The repertoire holds some 600,000 distinct CDR3 sequences, with around a sixth as singletons. The chain links TRBV5-1 to TRBJ1-1; TRBD1 agrees at 7 bases. The specimen was PBMCs, collected 5 days after the first yellow fever vaccination. This TCR was recovered from a man between 18 and 35 years old who received the YFV17D yellow fever vaccine. The CDR3 DNA follows: TGCGCCAGCAGCCAAGGGGGCCCGAGCACTGAAGCTTTCTTT. Encoded protein: CASSQGGPSTEAFF.